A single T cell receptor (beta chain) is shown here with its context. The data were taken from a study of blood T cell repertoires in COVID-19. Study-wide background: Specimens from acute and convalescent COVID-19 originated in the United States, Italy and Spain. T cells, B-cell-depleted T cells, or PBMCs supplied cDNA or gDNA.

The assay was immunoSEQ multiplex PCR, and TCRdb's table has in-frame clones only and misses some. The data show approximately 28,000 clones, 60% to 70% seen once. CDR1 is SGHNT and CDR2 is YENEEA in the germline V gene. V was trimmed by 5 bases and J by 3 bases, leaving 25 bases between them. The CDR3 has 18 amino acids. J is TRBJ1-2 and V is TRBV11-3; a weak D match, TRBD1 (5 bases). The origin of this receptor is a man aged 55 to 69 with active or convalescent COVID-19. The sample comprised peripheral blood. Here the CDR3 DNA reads TGTGCCAGCAGCCCACAGTCGGTCAGGAGGGGCTTGGACTATGGCTACACCTTC. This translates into CASSPQSVRRGLDYGYTF.